The 28 T cell receptor beta chains presented below share a single source sample, sequenced in a study of human T cells and chemical hapten exposure. TCRdb reanalysed the RACE reads using MiXCR and keeps one entry per CDR3 protein. The sample has over 300,000 distinct CDR3 sequences, 4% to 6% seen once. Time point specified: pre-sensitization, week 0. This sample's treatment: therapeutic diphenylcyclopropenone sensitization with weekly scalp DPC. The sample here was whole blood, taken in connection with sensitization to the hapten diphenylcyclopropenone (DPC). The receptors shown here come from a woman between 45 and 65 years old with alopecia areata. Some clones in this sample may be carry-over from other donors' samples.

This clonotype appeared many times. V gene TRBV10-3 combines with J gene TRBJ2-7; a weak D match, TRBD1 (7 bases). The V and J ends lost 2 bases and 5 bases respectively, with 22 bases between them. CDR1 is ENHRY and CDR2 is SYGVKD in the germline V gene. This CDR3 contains 17 residues. The CDR3 DNA sequence: TGTGCCATCAGTGAGACCGGACAGGCGGCGGGGAGCCACGAGCAGTACTTC. Translating it yields CAISETGQAAGSHEQYF.

The chain is built from TRBV11-2 and TRBJ2-2; D uncertain. The CDR3 extends over 15 amino acids. The germline CDR1 and CDR2 sequences are SGHAT and FQNNGV. V lost 3 bases to trimming and J lost 0 bases, with 8 bases between them. The CDR3 is CASSFDRSNTGELFF. For the CDR3, the DNA is TGTGCCAGCAGCTTCGATCGGTCGAACACCGGGGAGCTGTTTTTT.

The chain couples TRBV7-2 to TRBJ1-4; D ambiguous. This CDR3 contains 16 residues. Trimming cost V 1 base and J 6 bases, with 15 bases left between them. Per germline, CDR1 SGHTA and CDR2 FQGNSA. DNA for the CDR3: TGTGCCAGCAGCTTAGTCGGCGGGGTCGAATATGAAAAACTGTTTTTT. This translates into CASSLVGGVEYEKLFF.

CDR3 nucleotides: TGCAGCGTCCTGGACGGCTACCGCTATGGCTACACCTTC. Protein sequence: CSVLDGYRYGYTF. The chain links TRBV29-1 to TRBJ1-2; no definite D call. The germline V and J ends were trimmed by 6 bases and 4 bases, with 15 bases remaining between them. The CDR3 has 13 residues. The germline gives CDR1 SQVTM, CDR2 ANQGSEA.

This clonotype has a count of ten or more. The gene calls are TRBV6-1 and TRBJ2-7; 8 nucleotides match TRBD1. The CDR3 extends over 14 amino acids. Looked up from germline, CDR1 is MNHNS and CDR2 is SASEGT. Germline trimming cut 4 bases from V and 5 bases from J; bases unmatched to any gene: 7. This CDR3 is CASSVRTGWDEQYF. CDR3 DNA sequence: TGTGCCAGCAGTGTCCGGACAGGGTGGGACGAGCAGTACTTC.

The gene calls are TRBV6-1 and TRBJ1-6; D uncertain. Germline V gives CDR1 MNHNS, CDR2 SASEGT. Trimming took 4 bases from V and 13 from J, leaving 8 bases between them. This CDR3 contains 11 residues. The CDR3 here is CASSVPTPLHF. The CDR3 coding sequence is TGTGCCAGCAGTGTCCCGACCCCCCTCCACTTT.

This clonotype was counted at least ten times. This sequence joins TRBV27 and TRBJ2-5; D is perhaps TRBD2 (5 bases). Germline CDR1 is MNHEY and CDR2 is SMNVEV (reference sequence). V lost 5 bases and J 4 bases, leaving 14 bases between the germline ends. CDR3 size: 14 residues. In DNA, the CDR3 is TGTGCCAGCAGTCATGACTATAACAGAGAGACCCAGTACTTC. It yields the protein CASSHDYNRETQYF.

This clonotype was observed many times. J is TRBJ2-7 and V is TRBV6-6, with 8 bases identical to TRBD1. V dropped 6 bases and J dropped 4; count of bases not matched to a gene: 5. The CDR3 has 13 residues. The germline CDR1 and CDR2 sequences are MNHNY and SVGAGI (reference sequence). This CDR3 is CASSSGGRYEQYF. DNA of the CDR3: TGTGCCAGCAGCTCAGGGGGCCGGTACGAGCAGTACTTC.

The chain uses TRBV29-1 and TRBJ2-1; D remains unclear. Germline lookup yields CDR1 SQVTM and CDR2 ANQGSEA. Trimming cost V 4 bases and J 1 base, with 11 bases left between them. This CDR3 contains 14 residues. The CDR3 nucleotides are TGCAGCGTTGGTAGGGATGTATCCTACAATGAGCAGTTCTTC. Translating gives CSVGRDVSYNEQFF.

J is TRBJ2-7 and V is TRBV27, with 10 bases fitting TRBD2. V dropped 0 bases and J dropped 3; count of bases not matched to a gene: 5. The CDR3 covers 16 residues. The germline V gene has CDR1 MNHEY and CDR2 SMNVEV (reference sequence). The CDR3 spells CASSLSEASGGYEQYF. The CDR3 region has the DNA TGTGCCAGCAGTTTATCGGAGGCTAGCGGGGGCTACGAGCAGTACTTC.

This clonotype has ten or more counts. This chain uses TRBV11-2 with TRBJ2-7; 13 positions agree with TRBD2. This CDR3 has 16 residues. Trimming took 3 bases from V and 9 from J; bases not matched to a gene: 11. The germline V gene encodes CDR1 SGHAT and CDR2 FQNNGV. The CDR3 protein is CASSFGLAGEPSLQYF. In DNA, the CDR3 is TGTGCCAGCAGCTTTGGACTAGCGGGGGAGCCCTCTCTGCAGTACTTC.

This clonotype was observed many times. V gene TRBV24-1 combines with J gene TRBJ2-3; 7 nucleotides align to TRBD1. Germline-derived CDR1 and CDR2 are KGHDR and SFDVKD. CDR3 length: 15 residues. V shed 0 bases, J shed 6 bases, and the junction held 5 bases outside the gene matches. The chain's CDR3 is CATSDLQGGDDTQYF. The CDR3 coding sequence is TGTGCCACCAGTGATTTGCAAGGGGGCGATGATACGCAGTATTTT.

There are many counts of this clonotype. The chain is built from TRBV9 and TRBJ2-7, with D perhaps matching TRBD1 (5 bases). V was pared by 2 bases and J by 2 bases, with 14 bases between. Germline CDR1 reads SGDLS; CDR2 reads YYNGEE. The CDR3 has 15 amino acids. CDR3: CASSVSTGPTYEQYF. The DNA for the CDR3 is TGTGCCAGCAGCGTTTCAACAGGCCCTACCTACGAGCAGTACTTC.

This sequence joins TRBV12-5 and TRBJ2-5; TRBD2 aligns across 11 bases. Germline V gene lookup returns CDR1 LGHNT and CDR2 FRNRAP. J lost 3 bases, V lost 6 bases, and 9 bases had no gene match. This CDR3 has 16 amino acids. The CDR3 region has the DNA TGTGCTAGTGGGACAGGTAGCGGGGGGGCCGAAGAGACCCAGTACTTC. The encoded protein is CASGTGSGGAEETQYF.

This rearrangement joins TRBV20-1 to TRBJ2-2; 8 positions match TRBD2. The V segment lost 6 bases and the J segment 7 bases; nucleotides outside the gene matches: 10. CDR1 and CDR2 (germline): DFQATT, SNEGSKA (reference sequence). The CDR3 runs to 14 residues. The CDR3 DNA reads TGCAGTGCCTCCCGGGAGGGCCCAGGCGGGGAGCTGTTTTTT. Translation gives CSASREGPGGELFF.

The sample holds many counts of this clonotype. The chain carries TRBV15 and TRBJ2-7; a weak D match, TRBD2 (6 bases). This CDR3 contains 15 residues. Trimming cost V 3 bases and J 4 bases, with 16 bases left between them. Looked up from germline, CDR1 is LNHNV and CDR2 is YYDKDF (reference sequence). This CDR3 reads CATSRLWGGGYEQYF. In nucleotides, the CDR3 is TGTGCCACCAGCAGGTTGTGGGGAGGTGGGTACGAGCAGTACTTC.

The sample holds many counts of this clonotype. The rearrangement links TRBV5-6 to TRBJ1-5; a weak D match, TRBD1 (6 bases). The CDR3 is made up of 13 amino acids. The germline V gene encodes CDR1 SGHDT and CDR2 YYEEEE. The V gene lost 0 bases and the J gene lost 6 bases, with 7 bases spanning the gap. Written as DNA, the CDR3 is TGTGCCAGCAGCTTGGTAGGGGGTCAGCCCCAGCATTTT. Protein sequence: CASSLVGGQPQHF.

This sequence joins TRBV20-1 and TRBJ2-3; D is undetermined. This CDR3 region has 12 residues. CDR1 and CDR2 from the germline V gene are DFQATT and SNEGSKA (reference sequence). The V gene lost 1 base and the J gene lost 2 bases, with 4 bases spanning the gap. The CDR3 DNA sequence: TGCAGTGCTAGAGCAACCACAGATACGCAGTATTTT. It is translated as CSARATTDTQYF.

This clonotype was observed many times. The chain links TRBV6-5 to TRBJ1-4; no clear D gene. Germline-derived CDR1 and CDR2 are MNHEY and SVGAGI. The CDR3 is 16 amino acids. Trimming stripped 8 bases from V and 2 bases from J, with 18 bases between. The CDR3 here is CASSPWSLTTNEKLFF. Here the CDR3 DNA reads TGTGCCAGCTCTCCTTGGAGTCTCACGACTAATGAAAAACTGTTTTTT.

This clonotype appeared many times. This CDR3 is CASSLGQAGTEAFF. The CDR3 DNA follows: TGTGCCAGTAGTTTGGGACAGGCGGGAACTGAAGCTTTCTTT. V and J are TRBV19 and TRBJ1-1; TRBD1 matches at 8 bases. This CDR3 contains 14 residues. Germline trimming cut 5 bases from V and 5 bases from J; bases unmatched to any gene: 7. CDR1 LNHDA and CDR2 SQIVND come from the germline V gene (reference sequence).

The J gene is TRBJ2-3, the V gene TRBV5-1; 13 bases are a match to TRBD2. Per germline, CDR1 SGHRS and CDR2 YFSETQ. Trimming cost V 3 bases and J 3 bases; bases outside gene matches: 10. This CDR3 is 18 amino acids long. The CDR3 sequence: CASSSGLAGARGTDTQYF. The CDR3 DNA follows: TGCGCCAGCAGCTCCGGACTAGCGGGGGCTCGCGGGACAGATACGCAGTATTTT.

The V call is TRBV30, the J call TRBJ2-7; 7 bases are shared with TRBD1. Trimming took 3 bases from V and 1 from J; bases not matched to a gene: 3. This CDR3 region has 13 residues. The germline gives CDR1 GTSNPN, CDR2 SVGIG (reference sequence). CDR3: CAWSLQGSYEQYF. CDR3 nucleotide sequence: TGTGCCTGGAGCCTACAGGGGTCCTACGAGCAGTACTTC.

This clonotype was observed many times. CDR3 DNA: TGTGCCAGCAGAACACAGGGAGACTCCTACAATGAGCAGTTCTTC. Its protein is CASRTQGDSYNEQFF. The chain has TRBV21-1 and TRBJ2-1; TRBD1, the D gene given by the table, was not confirmed from the DNA. TRBV21-1 is termed a pseudogene. The CDR3 consists of 15 residues.

The genes are TRBV2 and TRBJ2-4, with TRBD2 matching 8 bases. V was pared by 8 bases and J by 6 bases, with 9 bases of the junction left unmatched. CDR3 length: 14 residues. In germline, CDR1 is SNHLY, CDR2 FYNNEI. This CDR3 reads CASLSGLAGNIQYF. CDR3 in DNA: TGTGCCAGCCTAAGCGGGCTAGCGGGAAACATTCAGTACTTC.

This clonotype has ten or more counts. V and J are TRBV5-5 and TRBJ2-3, with 8 nucleotides matching TRBD2. CDR1 is SGHKS, CDR2 YYEKEE, per germline (reference sequence). Trimming took 0 bases from V and 5 from J; bases not matched to a gene: 8. CDR3 length: 16 residues. The CDR3 bases are TGTGCCAGCAGCTTGGGTGACGGGAGGGCCTTAGATACGCAGTATTTT. It is translated as CASSLGDGRALDTQYF.

This clonotype was detected ten times or more. V and J are TRBV10-3 and TRBJ2-3; TRBD2 agrees at 15 bases. The germline V gene encodes CDR1 ENHRY and CDR2 SYGVKD. With V trimmed by 3 bases and J by 5 bases, 3 bases remained unmatched. The CDR3 is 16 residues long. The CDR3 DNA reads TGTGCCATCAGTGACTCGGGACTAGCGGGAGGAGATACGCAGTATTTT. Protein: CAISDSGLAGGDTQYF.

This rearrangement joins TRBV16 to TRBJ1-5, with TRBD1 matching 9 bases. CDR1 and CDR2 (germline): KGHSY, FQNENV. The CDR3 is made up of 15 amino acids. Trimming cost V 1 base and J 13 bases; bases outside gene matches: 11. The CDR3 DNA is TGTGCCAGCAGCCAATTAGGACAGGGGCGAAATGATCAGCATTTT. Its translation: CASSQLGQGRNDQHF.

The table lists this clonotype with a few counts. The rearrangement links TRBV27 to TRBJ2-2; 7 positions agree with TRBD1. Germline CDR1 is MNHEY and CDR2 is SMNVEV (reference sequence). This CDR3 comprises 14 residues. The junction had 6 bases not matched to a gene; V was cut back by 5 bases and J by 6 bases. As DNA, the CDR3 is TGTGCCAGCAGTCCACGGACAGGCCCCGGGGAGCTGTTTTTT. This sequence encodes CASSPRTGPGELFF.